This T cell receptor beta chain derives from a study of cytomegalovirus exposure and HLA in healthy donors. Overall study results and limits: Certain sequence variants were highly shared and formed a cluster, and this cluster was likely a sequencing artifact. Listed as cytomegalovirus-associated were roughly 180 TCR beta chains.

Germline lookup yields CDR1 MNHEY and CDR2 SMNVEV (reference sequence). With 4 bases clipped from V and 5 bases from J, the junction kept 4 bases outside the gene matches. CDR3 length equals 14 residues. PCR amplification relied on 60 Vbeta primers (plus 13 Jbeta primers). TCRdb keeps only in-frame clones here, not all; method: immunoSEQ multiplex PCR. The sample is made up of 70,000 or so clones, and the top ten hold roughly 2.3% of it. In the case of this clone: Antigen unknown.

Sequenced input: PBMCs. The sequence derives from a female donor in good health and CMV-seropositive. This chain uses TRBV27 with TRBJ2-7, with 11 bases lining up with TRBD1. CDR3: CASSSGTGGNEQYF. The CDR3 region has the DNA TGTGCCAGCAGTTCGGGGACAGGGGGTAACGAGCAGTACTTC.